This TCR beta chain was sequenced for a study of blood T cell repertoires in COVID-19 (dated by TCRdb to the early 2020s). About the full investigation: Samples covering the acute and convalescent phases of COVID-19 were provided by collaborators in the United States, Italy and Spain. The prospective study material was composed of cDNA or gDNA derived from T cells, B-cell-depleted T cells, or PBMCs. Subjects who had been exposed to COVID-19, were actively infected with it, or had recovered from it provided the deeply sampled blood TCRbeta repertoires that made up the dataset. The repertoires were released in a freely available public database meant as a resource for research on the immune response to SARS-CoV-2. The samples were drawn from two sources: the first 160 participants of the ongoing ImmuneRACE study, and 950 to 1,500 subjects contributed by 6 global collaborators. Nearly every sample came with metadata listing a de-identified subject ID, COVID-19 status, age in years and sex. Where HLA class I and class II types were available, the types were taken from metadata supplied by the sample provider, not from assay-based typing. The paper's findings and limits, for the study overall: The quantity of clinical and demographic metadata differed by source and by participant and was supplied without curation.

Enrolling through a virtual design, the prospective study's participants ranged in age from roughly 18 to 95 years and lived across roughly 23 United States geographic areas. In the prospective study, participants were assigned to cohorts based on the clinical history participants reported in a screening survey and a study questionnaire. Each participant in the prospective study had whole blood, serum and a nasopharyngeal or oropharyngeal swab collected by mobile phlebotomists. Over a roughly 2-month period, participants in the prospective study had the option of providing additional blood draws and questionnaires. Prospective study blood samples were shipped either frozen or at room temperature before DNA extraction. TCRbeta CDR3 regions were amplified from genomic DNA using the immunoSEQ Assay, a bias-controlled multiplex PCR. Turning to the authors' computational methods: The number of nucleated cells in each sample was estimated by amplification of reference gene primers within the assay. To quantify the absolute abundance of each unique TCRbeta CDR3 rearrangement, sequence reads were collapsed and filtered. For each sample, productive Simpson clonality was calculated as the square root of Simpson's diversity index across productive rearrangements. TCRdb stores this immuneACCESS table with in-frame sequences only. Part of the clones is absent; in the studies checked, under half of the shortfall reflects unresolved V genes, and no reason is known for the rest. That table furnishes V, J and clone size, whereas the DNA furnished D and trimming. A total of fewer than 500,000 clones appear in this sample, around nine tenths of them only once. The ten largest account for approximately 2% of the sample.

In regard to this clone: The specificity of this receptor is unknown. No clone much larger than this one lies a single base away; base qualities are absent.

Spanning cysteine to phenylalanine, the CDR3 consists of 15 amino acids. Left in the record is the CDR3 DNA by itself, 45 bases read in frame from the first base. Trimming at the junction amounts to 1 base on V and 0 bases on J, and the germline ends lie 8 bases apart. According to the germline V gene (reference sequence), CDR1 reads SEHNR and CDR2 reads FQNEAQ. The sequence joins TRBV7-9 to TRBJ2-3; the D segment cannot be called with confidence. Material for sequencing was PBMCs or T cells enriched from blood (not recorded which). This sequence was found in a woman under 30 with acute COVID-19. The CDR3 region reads CASSLGLRSTDTQYF. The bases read TGTGCCAGCAGCTTAGGACTCCGAAGCACAGATACGCAGTATTTT.